This T cell receptor (beta chain) was recovered during a study of T cells after somatic rescue of genetic block. The J segment lost 5 bases and the V segment lost 4 bases, leaving 10 bases of the junction unmatched. CDR1 is MGHDK and CDR2 is SYGVNS in the germline V gene. CDR3 length equals 15 residues. The method was immunoSEQ multiplex PCR; TCRdb's version includes in-frame clones alone and lacks a portion of them. This table holds around 67,000 clones, 92% found once. The chain links TRBV25-1 to TRBJ1-2, with TRBD1 matching 7 bases. The sample consisted of peripheral blood mononuclear cells (PBMCs). This receptor was obtained from a man in his forties. In DNA, the CDR3 is TGTGCCAGCAGTGCAACACAGGGGCCTTCATATGGCTACACCTTC. Its protein product is CASSATQGPSYGYTF.